This passage covers 26 T cell receptor beta chains from one sample sequenced in a study of identical twins. TCRdb re-called the 5' RACE reads through MiXCR, storing one row per CDR3 protein. The profile shows about 340,000 distinct CDR3 sequences, 9% to 15% of them singletons. These records were also assigned to another study, of yellow fever vaccine responses in identical twins.

Sequencing was carried out using CD8+ T cells sorted from blood. These receptors were obtained from a young woman in good health.

This clonotype was counted at least ten times. The V call is TRBV3-1, the J call TRBJ2-4, with D perhaps being TRBD1 or TRBD2 (5 bases each). Trimming removed 4 bases at V and 5 bases at J, with 15 bases between. CDR1 is LGHDT, CDR2 YNNKEL, per germline (reference sequence). The CDR3 is 15 amino acids. This CDR3 reads CASSPRRGTQNIQYF. In DNA form, the CDR3 reads TGTGCCAGCAGCCCCCGTCGAGGGACCCAAAACATTCAGTACTTC.

In regard to this clonotype: Since a much larger clone is just one base distant, this may be a read error. V and J are TRBV10-2 and TRBJ2-7; 11 bases are a match to TRBD2. The CDR3 is 15 residues long. CDR1 and CDR2 (germline): WSHSY, SAAADI. Here the CDR3 reads CVSSPGLAGGDEQYF. The CDR3 DNA is TGCGTCAGCAGCCCGGGGCTAGCGGGAGGAGACGAGCAGTACTTC.

This clonotype was recorded many times. J is TRBJ2-1 and V is TRBV20-1; 10 bases match TRBD2. The CDR3 has 15 residues. V lost 3 bases and J lost 3; bases outside the gene matches: 5. Per germline, CDR1 DFQATT and CDR2 SNEGSKA (reference sequence). CDR3 DNA: TGCAGTGCTAGCCCCCTAGCGGGAGACTACAATGAGCAGTTCTTC. It translates to CSASPLAGDYNEQFF.

This clonotype was detected only a few times. The chain couples TRBV12-3 or TRBV12-4 to TRBJ2-7, with D perhaps matching TRBD1 (6 bases). There are 16 residues in the CDR3. Trimming removed 5 bases at V and 0 bases at J, with 17 bases between. CDR3 DNA: TGTGCCAGCAGTGGTCCAGGGGATATGGACTCCTACGAGCAGTACTTC. Translation gives CASSGPGDMDSYEQYF.

This clonotype was counted between two and nine times. V is TRBV4-1 and J is TRBJ1-1, with D unclear. Trimming shortened V by 0 bases and J by 3 bases, and 8 bases separated the two germline ends. The CDR3 is made up of 14 amino acids. The germline gives CDR1 MGHRA, CDR2 YSYEKL. The CDR3 reads CASSQDEGYTEAFF. The CDR3 DNA is TGCGCCAGCAGCCAAGACGAGGGTTACACTGAAGCTTTCTTT.

This clonotype has a handful of counts. This chain joins TRBV5-8 and TRBJ2-1; D may be TRBD2 (5 bases). The CDR3 totals 14 residues. With 0 bases removed from V and 5 bases from J, the gap between germline ends came to 9 bases. Germline V CDR1 and CDR2: SGHTS, YDEGEE. The CDR3 spells CASSLGREHNEQFF. DNA for the CDR3: TGTGCCAGCAGCTTGGGACGGGAACACAATGAGCAGTTCTTC.

This clonotype showed up just a few times. The chain recombines TRBV5-8 with TRBJ2-7; either TRBD1 or TRBD2 may supply D (5 bases each). V dropped 5 bases and J dropped 2 bases, with 14 bases sitting between them. The CDR3 length is 14 residues. Germline CDR1 and CDR2: SGHTS and YDEGEE. The CDR3 reads CASRQAPGAYEQYF. DNA for the CDR3: TGTGCCAGCAGACAGGCCCCCGGGGCCTACGAGCAGTACTTC.

This chain connects TRBV11-1 to TRBJ2-3; no definite D call. The germline CDR1 and CDR2 sequences are SGHAT and FQDESV (reference sequence). V lost 2 bases and J lost 9, with 9 bases in between. The CDR3 runs 12 residues. CDR3 sequence reads: CASSLYHDTQYF. For the CDR3, the DNA is TGTGCCAGCAGCTTATACCACGACACGCAGTATTTT.

This clonotype was seen only a few times. V gene TRBV7-6 combines with J gene TRBJ2-5, with D perhaps TRBD1 (6 bases). The CDR3 runs 16 residues. Germline CDR1 reads SGHVS; CDR2 reads FNYEAQ. V gave up 3 bases and J gave up 4 bases, with 18 bases separating them. The CDR3 region has the DNA TGTGCCAGCAGCTTTTTCATATCAGGGGCGCGAGAGACCCAGTACTTC. Its protein is CASSFFISGARETQYF.

V gene TRBV12-3 or TRBV12-4 combines with J gene TRBJ2-7, with 11 bases matching TRBD2. After removal of 6 bases from V and 4 bases from J, the junction contained 8 bases not matched to a gene. The CDR3 loop spans 15 amino acids. In DNA, the CDR3 is TGTGCCAGCAGGCCCTCCGGGACTAGCGGATACGAGCAGTACTTC. As protein: CASRPSGTSGYEQYF.

The chain links TRBV20-1 to TRBJ2-5; TRBD2 aligns across 14 bases. The CDR3 loop spans 17 amino acids. With 7 bases clipped from V and 4 bases from J, the junction kept 14 bases outside the gene matches. Germline values: CDR1 DFQATT, CDR2 SNEGSKA (reference sequence). The CDR3 is CSVNPGLAGDGGETQYF. Here the CDR3 DNA reads TGCAGTGTCAACCCGGGACTAGCGGGAGACGGTGGAGAGACCCAGTACTTC.

This clonotype was seen at least ten times. The J gene is TRBJ2-1, the V gene TRBV25-1; D is tentatively TRBD1 or TRBD2 (5 bases each). This CDR3 is 13 amino acids long. The germline CDR1 and CDR2 sequences are MGHDK and SYGVNS. V was pared by 7 bases and J by 9 bases, with 16 bases between. The CDR3 DNA is TGTGCCAGCATGAAGTCAAGGGGAGCTGAGCAGTTCTTC. It yields the protein CASMKSRGAEQFF.

There are a few counts of this clonotype. This chain joins TRBV20-1 and TRBJ1-6; TRBD1 aligns across 9 bases. Germline V gene lookup returns CDR1 DFQATT and CDR2 SNEGSKA (reference sequence). The ends lost 3 bases at V and 5 bases at J; junction bases unmatched: 8. The CDR3 spans 16 residues. DNA for the CDR3: TGCAGTGCTAGCGTACTAACAGGGGGCGATAATTCACCCCTCCACTTT. This sequence encodes CSASVLTGGDNSPLHF.

In this sample, this clonotype turned up many times. The V gene is TRBV4-1, the J gene TRBJ2-2; no firm D call. The CDR3 spans 15 residues. The germline V gene encodes CDR1 MGHRA and CDR2 YSYEKL. V was clipped by 0 bases and J by 5 bases, with 10 bases between them. In DNA, the CDR3 is TGCGCCAGCAGCCAAGAGGGCCGGTGGACCGGGGAGCTGTTTTTT. This encodes CASSQEGRWTGELFF.

The chain combines TRBV2 with TRBJ2-1, with 10 bases matching TRBD2. Germline V gene sequence: CDR1 SNHLY, CDR2 FYNNEI. V dropped 5 bases and J dropped 6; count of bases not matched to a gene: 7. The CDR3 covers 15 residues. The CDR3 spells CASSSGTSVPNEQFF. The CDR3 bases are TGTGCCAGCAGTTCCGGGACTAGCGTTCCCAATGAGCAGTTCTTC.

There are a few counts of this clonotype. The rearrangement joins TRBV3-1 to TRBJ2-2; D uncertain. V gave up 2 bases and J gave up 6 bases, with 4 bases separating them. Germline CDR1 and CDR2: LGHDT and YNNKEL (reference sequence). This CDR3 is built from 12 residues. The CDR3: CASSQWPGELFF. CDR3 in DNA: TGTGCCAGCAGCCAATGGCCCGGGGAGCTGTTTTTT.

This rearrangement joins TRBV9 to TRBJ2-1, with TRBD2 as a possible D gene (5 bases). V lost 2 bases and J 1 base, leaving 10 bases between the germline ends. In germline, CDR1 is SGDLS, CDR2 YYNGEE. CDR3 length: 15 amino acids. CDR3 DNA sequence: TGTGCCAGCAGCGTCGGGGAGTCTTCCTACAATGAGCAGTTCTTC. This gives the protein CASSVGESSYNEQFF.

The CDR3 sequence is CASSLDGGTWSYNEQFF. CDR3 nucleotide sequence: TGTGCCAGCAGCTTAGATGGAGGGACCTGGTCCTACAATGAGCAGTTCTTC. The J gene is TRBJ2-1, the V gene TRBV11-2, with D perhaps TRBD2 (6 bases). Deletions cut 0 bases from V and 1 base from J, with 13 bases between. The V gene's germline CDR1 is SGHAT and CDR2 FQNNGV. CDR3 size: 17 residues.

This clonotype was seen a few times. V usage is TRBV29-1 and J usage is TRBJ2-3, with D tentatively TRBD1 or TRBD2 (6 bases each). V lost 5 bases, J lost 1 base, and 25 bases lay in between. The V gene's germline CDR1 is SQVTM and CDR2 ANQGSEA. The CDR3 consists of 18 residues. The CDR3 bases are TGCAGCGTTAGAGTCTTGGGATTGACGGGGGCTGGCACAGATACGCAGTATTTT. Amino acid sequence: CSVRVLGLTGAGTDTQYF.

The DNA of the CDR3 is TGTGCCAGCAGGCACGGCACAGATACGCAGTATTTT. It yields the protein CASRHGTDTQYF. The chain links TRBV6-1 to TRBJ2-3; D is unclear. The CDR3 loop spans 12 amino acids. Germline V gives CDR1 MNHNS, CDR2 SASEGT. Trimming shortened V by 6 bases and J by 1 base, and 5 bases separated the two germline ends.

The chain has TRBV10-3 and TRBJ2-7; no firm D call. Per germline, CDR1 ENHRY and CDR2 SYGVKD. V lost 3 bases and J 3 bases, leaving 9 bases between the germline ends. This CDR3 has 13 amino acids. For the CDR3, the DNA is TGTGCCATCAGTGAATACAGAGGCTACGAGCAGTACGTC. This translates into CAISEYRGYEQYV.

There are a few counts of this clonotype. The CDR3 DNA reads as TGCGCCAGCAGCTTGAAGGGGGCGGTCAATGAGCAGTTCTTC. Protein: CASSLKGAVNEQFF. The chain employs TRBV5-1 and TRBJ2-1; 7 nucleotides match TRBD1. Per the germline V gene, CDR1 is SGHRS and CDR2 is YFSETQ. The V segment lost 1 base and the J segment 6 bases; nucleotides outside the gene matches: 4. The CDR3 has 14 amino acids. The variable domain in full, completed from reference TRBV5-1 and TRBJ2-1, reads KAGVTQTPRYLIKTRGQQVTLSCSPISGHRSVSWYQQTPGQGLQFLFEYFSETQRNKGNFPGRFSGRQFSNSRSEMNVSTLELGDSALYLCASSLKGAVNEQFFGPGTRLTVL.

This clonotype was detected many times. V is TRBV4-1 and J is TRBJ2-2; possibly TRBD2 for D (5 bases). Germline V gives CDR1 MGHRA, CDR2 YSYEKL. This CDR3 has 15 residues. V lost 1 base, J lost 4 bases, and 10 bases lay in between. CDR3 DNA: TGCGCCAGCAGCCAAGTCACGGGGATCACCGGGGAGCTGTTTTTT. It translates to CASSQVTGITGELFF.

The chain recombines TRBV6-5 with TRBJ2-1, with 9 nucleotides matching TRBD2. The CDR3 spans 15 residues. Losses at the gene ends were 2 bases for V and 9 bases for J; bases not matched to a gene: 8. Germline V gene data show CDR1 as MNHEY and CDR2 as SVGAGI. The CDR3 region has the DNA TGTGCCAGCAGTTACGCGGCTAGCGGGGATACTGAGCAGTTCTTC. Its translation is CASSYAASGDTEQFF.

In its sample, this clonotype was seen a few times. This rearrangement joins TRBV29-1 to TRBJ1-1, with D possibly being TRBD1 (6 bases). CDR1 and CDR2 (germline): SQVTM, ANQGSEA. The CDR3 is 11 residues long. V dropped 0 bases and J dropped 10 bases, with 9 bases sitting between them. In DNA, the CDR3 is TGCAGCGTTGAAGAACAGGGTGTAGCTTTCTTT. Translation gives CSVEEQGVAFF. Full variable domain (rest looked up from reference TRBV29-1 and TRBJ1-1): SAVISQKPSRDICQRGTSLTIQCQVDSQVTMMFWYRQQPGQSLTLIATANQGSEATYESGFVIDKFPISRPNLTFSTLTVSNMSPEDSSIYLCSVEEQGVAFFGQGTRLTVV.

The sample holds many counts of this clonotype. The chain uses TRBV7-2 and TRBJ2-5; TRBD2 agrees at 13 bases. The germline V gene has CDR1 SGHTA and CDR2 FQGNSA. The CDR3 has 17 amino acids. V was clipped by 5 bases and J by 2 bases; unmatched bases: 8. CDR3 sequence reads: CASSNPTSGGRQETQYF. The DNA of the CDR3 is TGTGCCAGCAGCAACCCGACTAGCGGGGGGAGGCAAGAGACCCAGTACTTC.